The clone carrying this TCR beta chain was observed at least ten times. Its antigen is still unknown. Samples had at least 7 million PBMCs isolated from them. The data originate from a study of blood T cells in healthy people across ages. Overall study context: Template switching recovered approximately one barcoded beta molecule for every two T cells. The study's findings and limits: No one knew whether donors had CMV, which possibly confounded expanded clonotype changes.

Trimming removed 4 bases from V and 6 bases from J, with 5 bases in between. Germline V lookup: CDR1 LNHNV, CDR2 YYDKDF (reference sequence). The length of the CDR3 is 11 residues. The use of a sample-barcoded 5' primer and a J-beta primer mix characterized a second PCR of about 7 to 12 cycles. Every cDNA molecule carried a tag from a template-switch adaptor bearing 12 random nucleotides. Using its own MiXCR run on the 5' RACE reads, TCRdb lists one record per CDR3 protein. The table records 590,000 or so distinct CDR3 sequences, approximately 30% of them present only once. The TCR was taken from an elderly woman in good health. The sequenced material came from blood. V usage is TRBV15 and J usage is TRBJ2-3; D not certain. The CDR3 loop reads CATSIEDTQYF. In nucleotides, the CDR3 is TGTGCCACCAGCATAGAGGATACGCAGTATTTT. Full variable domain (remainder filled in from reference TRBV15 and TRBJ2-3): DAMVIQNPRYQVTQFGKPVTLSCSQTLNHNVMYWYQQKSSQAPKLLFHYYDKDFNNEADTPDNFQSRRPNTSFCFLDIRSPGLGDTAMYLCATSIEDTQYFGPGTRLTVL.